This T cell receptor beta chain is from a study of cytomegalovirus exposure and HLA in healthy donors. This clone was found once. What it binds is unknown. Per the germline V gene, CDR1 is MGHDK and CDR2 is SYGVNS. This CDR3 spans 17 amino acids. V was clipped by 7 bases and J by 14 bases; unmatched bases: 26. Amplification used 60 Vbeta primers and 13 Jbeta primers. Some clones are missing from TCRdb's copy, which holds only in-frame ones; the method was immunoSEQ multiplex PCR. The sample records tens of thousands of clones, over 70% being singletons. Study-wide results and limits: Later on, an analysis showed TCR association rates differing by HLA locus, with DRB1 the most and HLA-C the fewest. It was likely that a cluster of highly shared sequence variants was a sequencing artifact. According to an earlier analysis, most TCR beta V segments yielded productive rearrangements about 90% or about 30% of the time. According to a later analysis, most TCR beta chains associated with CMV appeared HLA-restricted.

The sequence came from a woman aged 40 to 55 in good health and CMV-seronegative. The chain is built from TRBV25-1 and TRBJ1-2, with TRBD1 matching 9 bases. The sequenced material came from PBMCs. CDR3 amino acids: CASNPGGDRAYSGALTF. In nucleotides, the CDR3 is TGTGCCAGCAATCCTGGTGGGGACAGGGCGTATTCTGGGGCGCTAACCTTC.